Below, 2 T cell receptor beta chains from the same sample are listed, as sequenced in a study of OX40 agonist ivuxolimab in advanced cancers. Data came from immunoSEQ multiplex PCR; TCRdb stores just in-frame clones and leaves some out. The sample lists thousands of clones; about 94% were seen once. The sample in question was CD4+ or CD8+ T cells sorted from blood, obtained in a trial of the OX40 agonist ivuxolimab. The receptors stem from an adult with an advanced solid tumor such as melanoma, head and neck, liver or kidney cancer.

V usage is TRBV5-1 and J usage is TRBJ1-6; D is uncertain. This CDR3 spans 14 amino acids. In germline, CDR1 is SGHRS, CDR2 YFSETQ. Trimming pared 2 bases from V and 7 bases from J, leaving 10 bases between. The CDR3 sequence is CASSFNVENSPLHF. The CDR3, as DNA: TGCGCCAGCAGCTTTAACGTTGAAAATTCACCCCTCCACTTT.

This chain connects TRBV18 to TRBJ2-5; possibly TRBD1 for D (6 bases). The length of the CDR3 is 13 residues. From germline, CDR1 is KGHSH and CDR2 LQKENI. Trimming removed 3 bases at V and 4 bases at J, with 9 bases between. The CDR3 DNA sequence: TGTGCCAGCTCACCCACAGGGAGAGAGACCCAGTACTTC. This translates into CASSPTGRETQYF.